This TCR beta chain was documented in a study of T cells in Graves' hyperthyroidism and ophthalmopathy. TCR beta CDR3 sequences were amplified from RNA transcripts. HTBI primers were used for first-round RT-PCR of the TCR CDR3. A single record per CDR3 protein comes from TCRdb applying MiXCR to the multiplex PCR reads. The profile shows 500,000 to 550,000 distinct CDR3 sequences, about 20% of them singletons. Germline V CDR1 and CDR2: SGHRS, YFSETQ. Trimming removed 5 bases from V and 2 bases from J, with 10 bases in between. This CDR3 spans 14 amino acids. Diagnosing involved the use of clinical symptoms, serum thyroxine and TRAb, thyroid ultrasound and orbital computed tomography. This clonotype was recorded many times.

The TCR comes from a man aged 40-50 years with Graves' ophthalmopathy. The material sequenced was blood. The V call is TRBV5-1, the J call TRBJ2-2; D is ambiguous. CDR3 DNA sequence: TGCGCCAGCAGTAGGAACGCCAACACCGGGGAGCTGTTTTTT. The encoded protein is CASSRNANTGELFF.